This T cell receptor beta chain was identified in a study of CD8 T cells in ankylosing spondylitis. This clonotype was seen a handful of times. Its antigen remains unknown. V lost 2 bases, J lost 2 bases, and 12 bases lay in between. The CDR3 totals 16 residues. Germline V gives CDR1 SGHTA, CDR2 FQGNSA. Using quantitative 5'-RACE with molecular barcodes, the authors made TCR beta libraries. From the 5' RACE reads, TCRdb called clonotypes with MiXCR, one entry per CDR3 protein. The data hold some 840,000 distinct CDR3 sequences, with roughly 10% observed a single time. General study results and limits: The authors reported significant enrichment of disease-linked clones in matched ankylosing spondylitis synovial fluid. Reactive arthritis synovial fluid and blood previously showed some of these motif variants. Typical of ankylosing spondylitis blood, it appeared, was a TCR beta motif of several highly homologous variants. CD8+ by phenotype, disease-linked clones were relatively rare in peripheral blood.

The source material was blood, either unsorted or a sorted T cell fraction (not recorded which). This chain uses TRBV7-2 with TRBJ2-2; D assignment may be TRBD1 or TRBD2 (5 bases each). The sequence was collected from a male donor with ankylosing spondylitis. The CDR3 region is CASSLKIGTNTGELFF. CDR3 bases: TGTGCCAGCAGCTTAAAAATCGGGACCAACACCGGGGAGCTGTTTTTT.